A selection of T cell receptor beta chains follows, all from one sample in a study of blood T cell repertoires in COVID-19. Sequencing was performed with immunoSEQ multiplex PCR; in TCRdb, only in-frame clones are kept and a portion is missing. This repertoire shows roughly 350,000 clones, roughly 90% found once; its top ten account for around 7.9%. Input material: peripheral blood. These TCRs come from a woman aged 65 to 85 with COVID-19, enrolled during active disease. CDR3s include the opening cysteine and the closing phenylalanine or tryptophan. D genes are given only for firm matches. Rows give clone size only sometimes, using once, few, many, or a class for an expanded clone.

d_call j_call v_call clone_size cdr3_length cdr3_nt cdr3_aa
TRBD1 TRBJ2-1 TRBV11-3 NA 18 TGTGCCAGCAGCTCGTTAGCGGTGCAGGGGGCGGAGGGCAATGAGCAGTTCTTC CASSSLAVQGAEGNEQFF
TRBD1 TRBJ1-4 TRBV19 NA 15 TGTGCCACCGCCGGGACAGCAGCTACTAATGAAAAACTGTTTTTT CATAGTAATNEKLFF
TRBD1 TRBJ1-4 TRBV7-2 NA 15 TGTGCCAGCAGCCTCCCCGACAGGGACGGTGAAAAACTGTTTTTT CASSLPDRDGEKLFF
TRBD2 TRBJ2-3 TRBV5-6 few 17 TGTGCCAGCAGCCCCCGGGGGCGGGGGGGTTTCACAGATACGCAGTATTTT CASSPRGRGGFTDTQYF
TRBD1 TRBJ2-1 TRBV7-3 NA 15 TGTGCCAGCAGCTCACAGGGGACCTCCTACAATGAGCAGTTCTTC CASSSQGTSYNEQFF
NA TRBJ2-5 TRBV5-1 once 13 TGCGCCAGCAGCACTTGGGGGGAAGAGACCCAGTACTTC CASSTWGEETQYF
TRBD2 TRBJ2-1 TRBV5-4 NA 16 TGTGCCAGCAGCTTTGGCACACTAGCGAGTAACAATGAGCAGTTCTTC CASSFGTLASNNEQFF
NA TRBJ2-2 TRBV5-8 once 15 TGTGCCAGCAGGCCCTTAGGGGCGAGAACCGGGGAGCTGTTTTTT CASRPLGARTGELFF
NA TRBJ2-5 TRBV27 many 16 TGTGCCAGCAGTTCCTACTCAGACACCAAGGGGGAGACCCAGTACTTC CASSSYSDTKGETQYF
NA TRBJ2-7 TRBV2 NA 14 TGTGCCAGCGGCCGGAAGGGGAAAGGCTACGAGCAGTACTTC CASGRKGKGYEQYF
NA TRBJ2-7 TRBV2 NA 13 TGTGCCAGCAGTCCGCATCCTAGCTACGAGCAGTACTTC CASSPHPSYEQYF
NA TRBJ1-2 TRBV18 NA 15 TGTGCCAGCTCACCACCGGGGCAGAGCTACTATGGCTACACCTTC CASSPPGQSYYGYTF
TRBD1 TRBJ2-7 TRBV5-1 NA 13 TGCGCCAGCAGCGACGGGACAGGTGACGAGCAGTACTTC CASSDGTGDEQYF
NA TRBJ1-2 TRBV6-5 NA 15 TGTGCCAGCAGTTACGGCGGGGGCGCTCACTATGGCTACACCTTC CASSYGGGAHYGYTF
NA TRBJ1-2 TRBV5-3 many 14 TGTGCCAGAAGCTTGTTGGTAGCCCCGTATGGCTACACCTTC CARSLLVAPYGYTF
NA TRBJ2-5 TRBV27 NA 14 TGTGCCAGCAATACAGGGTTATCTGCCGAGACCCAGTACTTC CASNTGLSAETQYF
NA TRBJ2-2 TRBV6-2/TRBV6-3 few 12 TGTGCCAGCAGCCGGACTGCCGGGGAGCTGTTTTTT CASSRTAGELFF
NA TRBJ2-7 TRBV28 NA 12 TGTGCCAGCAGTTCCCGGGCCTACGAGCAGTACTTC CASSSRAYEQYF
TRBD1 TRBJ2-3 TRBV6-1 NA 17 TGTGCCAGCAGTGACTTGGGTGGGACAGGGGTGCAGGGTACGCAGTATTTT CASSDLGGTGVQGTQYF
NA TRBJ2-2 TRBV6-7 NA 16 TGTGCCAGCAGTTACGTGGAGGGGGCTTACACCGGGGAGCTGTTTTTT CASSYVEGAYTGELFF
TRBD1 TRBJ2-4 TRBV7-9 NA 18 TGTGCCAGCAGCTTATCCCGGGACAGGGATTTCGGGAGAAACATTCAGTACTTC CASSLSRDRDFGRNIQYF
NA TRBJ1-6 TRBV27 NA 18 TGTGCCAGCAGTTTATCAGGCTGGGGCAGGGTACCGAATTCACCCCTCCACTTT CASSLSGWGRVPNSPLHF
TRBD1 TRBJ2-1 TRBV7-9 NA 14 TGTGCCAGCAGCCCCTGGACAGGGGTAAATGAGCAGTTCTTC CASSPWTGVNEQFF
NA TRBJ1-6 TRBV5-6 NA 12 TGTGCCAGCAGCGTAGATAATTCACCCCTCCACTTT CASSVDNSPLHF
NA TRBJ1-1 TRBV6-4 NA 13 TGTGCCAGCAGTTTTGAGGAGGGCACTGAAGCTTTCTTT CASSFEEGTEAFF
NA TRBJ1-1 TRBV10-2 NA 15 TGCGCCAGCAGTGAGTCTGGGGGGGTAGGCACTGAAGCTTTCTTT CASSESGGVGTEAFF
TRBD1 TRBJ1-6 TRBV19 NA 16 TGTGCCAGTAGATTGGACAGGAGCTCCTATAATTCACCCCTCCACTTT CASRLDRSSYNSPLHF
NA TRBJ1-6 TRBV11-2 NA 15 TGTGCCAGCAGCTCCTCCGGGACACAGAATTCACCCCTCCACTTT CASSSSGTQNSPLHF
TRBD1 TRBJ2-7 TRBV10-3 NA 15 TGTGCCATCAGTACCGGGACAGGGAATTTTTACGAGCAGTACTTC CAISTGTGNFYEQYF
NA TRBJ2-5 TRBV7-9 NA 16 TGTGCCAGCAGCTCCCTGCAGGCCCCGAAACTGGAGACCCAGTACTTC CASSSLQAPKLETQYF
NA TRBJ2-3 TRBV6-2/TRBV6-3 NA 14 TGTGCCAGCAGTTACTCACAGGGTCGGGATACGCAGTATTTT CASSYSQGRDTQYF
NA TRBJ2-5 TRBV5-1 NA 15 TGCGCCAGCAGCTTTGGCGGGGCACTCCCGGAGACCCAGTACTTC CASSFGGALPETQYF
TRBD1 TRBJ1-3 TRBV15 NA 15 TGTGCCACCGGACAGGGGCCAAGCTCTGGAAACACCATATATTTT CATGQGPSSGNTIYF